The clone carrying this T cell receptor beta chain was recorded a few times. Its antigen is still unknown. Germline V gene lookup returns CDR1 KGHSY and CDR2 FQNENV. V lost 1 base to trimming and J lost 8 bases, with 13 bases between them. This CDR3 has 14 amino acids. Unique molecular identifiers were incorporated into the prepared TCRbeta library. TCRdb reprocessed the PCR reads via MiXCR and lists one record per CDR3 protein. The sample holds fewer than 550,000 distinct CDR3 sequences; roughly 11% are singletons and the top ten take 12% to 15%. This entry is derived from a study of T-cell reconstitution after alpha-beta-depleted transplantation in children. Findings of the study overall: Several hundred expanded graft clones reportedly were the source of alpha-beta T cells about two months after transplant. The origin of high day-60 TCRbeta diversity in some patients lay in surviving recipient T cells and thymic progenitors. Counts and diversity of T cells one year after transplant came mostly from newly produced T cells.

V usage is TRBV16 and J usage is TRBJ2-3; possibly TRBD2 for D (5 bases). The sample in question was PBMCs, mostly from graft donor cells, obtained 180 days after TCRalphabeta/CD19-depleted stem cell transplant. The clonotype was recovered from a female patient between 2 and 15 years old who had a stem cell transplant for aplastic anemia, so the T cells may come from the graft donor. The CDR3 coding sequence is TGTGCCAGCAGCCAATTCGACATAGAGGGTACGCAGTATTTT. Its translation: CASSQFDIEGTQYF. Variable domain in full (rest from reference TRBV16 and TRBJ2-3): GEEVAQTPKHLVRGEGQKAKLYCAPIKGHSYVFWYQQVLKNEFKFLISFQNENVFDETGMPKERFSAKCLPNSPCSLEIQATKLEDSAVYFCASSQFDIEGTQYFGPGTRLTVL.